This TCR beta chain emerged from a study of tumor-infiltrating lymphocytes in primary liver carcinoma. Study background: The neoplasms were of stage T1-T3 N0M0, with dimensions of 4.2 to 10 cm across.

Investigators took RNA and DNA out together from roughly 21-30 mg of unsorted bulk tissue. For this clonotype: Its antigen is unidentified. One junction end disagrees with the germline gene, perhaps due to a read error.

Study results and caveats: Researchers found tumor-adjacent and tumor-blood pairs overlapped less than tumor region pairs.

The investigators made TCR beta cDNA from approximately 0.5 ug total RNA, using a constant-region primer. Employing slightly modified ARM-PCR, three nested multiplex PCR rounds were run, and these gave rise to the TCR beta libraries. The first two PCR rounds used TRBV1-TRBV30 primers with a Cbeta primer, nine to eleven cycles each. Via MiXCR, TCRdb re-called the multiplex PCR reads, giving one row per CDR3 protein. The sample has 75,000 to 80,000 distinct CDR3 sequences, about 75% seen once. The CDR3 totals 14 residues. Germline values: CDR1 SGHVS, CDR2 FQNEAQ. This chain links TRBV7-8 with TRBJ1-6; the D is unclear. The sample consisted of tumor-adjacent normal liver tissue. The clonotype comes from a middle-aged man with primary liver carcinoma and hepatitis B virus infection. DNA of the CDR3: TGTGTCAGCAGCCTTTACTTGCCGAATTCTCCCCTCCACTTT. Protein: CVSSLYLPNSPLHF.